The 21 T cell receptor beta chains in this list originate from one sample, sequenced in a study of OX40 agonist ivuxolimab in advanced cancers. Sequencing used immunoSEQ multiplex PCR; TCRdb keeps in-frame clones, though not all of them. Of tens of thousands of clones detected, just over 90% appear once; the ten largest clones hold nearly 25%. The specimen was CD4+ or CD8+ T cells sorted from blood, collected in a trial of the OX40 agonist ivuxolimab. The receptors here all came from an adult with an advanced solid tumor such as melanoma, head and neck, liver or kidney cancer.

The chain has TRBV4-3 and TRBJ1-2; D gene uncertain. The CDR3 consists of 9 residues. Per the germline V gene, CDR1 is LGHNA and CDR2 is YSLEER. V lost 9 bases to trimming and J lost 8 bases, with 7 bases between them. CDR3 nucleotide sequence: TGCGCCAGAAAGAGGGGCTACACCTTC. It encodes CARKRGYTF.

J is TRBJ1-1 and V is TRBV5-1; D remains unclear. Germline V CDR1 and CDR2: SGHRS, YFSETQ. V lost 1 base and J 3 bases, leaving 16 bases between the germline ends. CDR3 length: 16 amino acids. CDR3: CASSLWTIGSDTEAFF. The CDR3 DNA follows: TGCGCCAGCAGCTTGTGGACTATAGGTAGCGACACTGAAGCTTTCTTT. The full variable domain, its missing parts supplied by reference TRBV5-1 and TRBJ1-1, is KAGVTQTPRYLIKTRGQQVTLSCSPISGHRSVSWYQQTPGQGLQFLFEYFSETQRNKGNFPGRFSGRQFSNSRSEMNVSTLELGDSALYLCASSLWTIGSDTEAFFGQGTRLTVV.

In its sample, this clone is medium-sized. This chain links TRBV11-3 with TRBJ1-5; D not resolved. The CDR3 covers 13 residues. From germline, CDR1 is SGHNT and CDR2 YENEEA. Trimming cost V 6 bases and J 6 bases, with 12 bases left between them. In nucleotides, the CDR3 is TGTGCCAGCAGTCCGGGTTTGGGTCAGCCCCAGCATTTT. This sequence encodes CASSPGLGQPQHF.

This CDR3 is CASSLEQSAEQYF. The CDR3 nucleotides are TGTGCCAGCAGCTTAGAACAGAGCGCCGAGCAGTACTTC. The chain is built from TRBV7-6 and TRBJ2-7; D gene unclear. CDR3 length: 13 residues. Trimming shortened V by 1 base and J by 6 bases, and 10 bases separated the two germline ends. Germline V CDR1 and CDR2: SGHVS, FNYEAQ.

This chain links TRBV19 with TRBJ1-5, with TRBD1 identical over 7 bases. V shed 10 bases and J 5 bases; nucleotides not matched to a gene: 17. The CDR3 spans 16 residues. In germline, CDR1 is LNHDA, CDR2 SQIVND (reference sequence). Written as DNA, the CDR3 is TGTGCCACTTCCCAGCCCATCCGGGACAGATATCAGCCCCAGCATTTT. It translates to CATSQPIRDRYQPQHF.

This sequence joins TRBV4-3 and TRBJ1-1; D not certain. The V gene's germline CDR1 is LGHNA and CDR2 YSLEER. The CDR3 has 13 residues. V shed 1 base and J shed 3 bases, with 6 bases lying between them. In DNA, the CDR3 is TGCGCCAGCAGCCAAGGGAAGCACACTGAAGCTTTCTTT. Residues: CASSQGKHTEAFF.

As DNA, the CDR3 is TGCGCCAGCAGCTTGGGGCCAGGTCGTAATGAAAAACTGTTTTTT. This codes for CASSLGPGRNEKLFF. The V call is TRBV5-1, the J call TRBJ1-4; D not resolved. V was trimmed by 0 bases and J by 4 bases, leaving 10 bases between them. Per germline, CDR1 SGHRS and CDR2 YFSETQ. This CDR3 has 15 amino acids.

The CDR3 is CASSLLAGGPQETQYF. CDR3 sequence (DNA): TGTGCCAGCAGCTTACTGGCGGGAGGGCCCCAAGAGACCCAGTACTTC. The gene calls are TRBV7-9 and TRBJ2-5; TRBD2 matches at 9 bases. CDR3 length equals 16 residues. Looked up from germline, CDR1 is SEHNR and CDR2 is FQNEAQ (reference sequence). With 2 bases clipped from V and 1 base from J, the junction kept 5 bases outside the gene matches.

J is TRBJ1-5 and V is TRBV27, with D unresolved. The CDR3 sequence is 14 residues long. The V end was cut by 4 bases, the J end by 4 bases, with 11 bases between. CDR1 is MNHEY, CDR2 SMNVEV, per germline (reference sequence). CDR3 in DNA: TGTGCCAGCAGTTCGCCAATCCGGAATCAGCCCCAGCATTTT. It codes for CASSSPIRNQPQHF.

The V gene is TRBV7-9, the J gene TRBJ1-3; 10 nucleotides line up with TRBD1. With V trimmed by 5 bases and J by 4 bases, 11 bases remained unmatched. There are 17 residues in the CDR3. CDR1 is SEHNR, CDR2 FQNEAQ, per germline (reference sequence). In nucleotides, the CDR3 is TGTGCCAGCAGCCCGCGACAGGGGGCATCAAGAGGAAACACCATATATTTT. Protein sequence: CASSPRQGASRGNTIYF.

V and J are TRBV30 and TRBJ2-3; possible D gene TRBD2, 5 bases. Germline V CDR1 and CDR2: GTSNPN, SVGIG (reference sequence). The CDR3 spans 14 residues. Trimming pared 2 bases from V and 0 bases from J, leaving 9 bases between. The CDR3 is CAWSRLASTDTQYF. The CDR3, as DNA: TGTGCCTGGAGTCGGCTAGCCAGCACAGATACGCAGTATTTT.

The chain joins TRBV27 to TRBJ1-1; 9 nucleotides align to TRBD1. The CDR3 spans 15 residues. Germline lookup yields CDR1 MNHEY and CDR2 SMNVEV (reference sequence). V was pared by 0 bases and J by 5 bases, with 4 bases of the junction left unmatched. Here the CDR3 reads CASSLSGQGLTEAFF. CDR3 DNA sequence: TGTGCCAGCAGTTTATCGGGACAGGGATTGACTGAAGCTTTCTTT.

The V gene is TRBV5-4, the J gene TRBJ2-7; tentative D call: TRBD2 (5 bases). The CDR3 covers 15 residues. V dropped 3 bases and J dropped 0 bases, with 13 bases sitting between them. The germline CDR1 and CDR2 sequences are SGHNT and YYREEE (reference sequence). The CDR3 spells CASSSNGRDSYEQYF. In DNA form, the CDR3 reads TGTGCCAGCAGCTCTAATGGACGGGACTCCTACGAGCAGTACTTC.

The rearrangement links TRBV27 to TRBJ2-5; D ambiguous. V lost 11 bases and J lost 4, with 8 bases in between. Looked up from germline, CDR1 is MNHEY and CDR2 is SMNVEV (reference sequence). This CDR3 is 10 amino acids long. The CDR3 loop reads CALTGETQYF. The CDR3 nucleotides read TGTGCCTTGACCGGAGAGACCCAGTACTTC.

The CDR3 coding sequence is TGTGCCAGTAGTACCATGGACAGGGTACTTTCTAGCACAGATACGCAGTATTTT. Its protein is CASSTMDRVLSSTDTQYF. The chain recombines TRBV19 with TRBJ2-3, with TRBD1 matching over 8 bases. V lost 4 bases, J lost 0 bases, and 12 bases stayed unmatched. Per germline, CDR1 LNHDA and CDR2 SQIVND (reference sequence). The CDR3 sequence is 18 residues long.

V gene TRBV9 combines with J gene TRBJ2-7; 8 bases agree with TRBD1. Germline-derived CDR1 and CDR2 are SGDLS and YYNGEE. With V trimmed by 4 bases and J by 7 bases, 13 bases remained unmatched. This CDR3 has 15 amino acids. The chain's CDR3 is CASSRGTGPTWEQYF. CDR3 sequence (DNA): TGTGCCAGCAGCCGAGGGACAGGACCTACTTGGGAGCAGTACTTC.

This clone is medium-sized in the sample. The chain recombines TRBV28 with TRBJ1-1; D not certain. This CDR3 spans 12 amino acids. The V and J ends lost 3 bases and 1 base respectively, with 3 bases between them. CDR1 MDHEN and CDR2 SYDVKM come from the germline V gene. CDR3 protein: CASSLRNTEAFF. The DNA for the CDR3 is TGTGCCAGCAGTTTGAGGAACACTGAAGCTTTCTTT.

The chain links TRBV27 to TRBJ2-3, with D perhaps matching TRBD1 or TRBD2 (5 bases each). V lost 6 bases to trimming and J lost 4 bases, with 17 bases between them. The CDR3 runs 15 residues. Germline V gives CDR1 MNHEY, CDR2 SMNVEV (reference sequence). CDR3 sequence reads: CASSSGTDGPDTQYF. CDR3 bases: TGTGCCAGCAGCTCGGGGACCGACGGACCAGATACGCAGTATTTT.

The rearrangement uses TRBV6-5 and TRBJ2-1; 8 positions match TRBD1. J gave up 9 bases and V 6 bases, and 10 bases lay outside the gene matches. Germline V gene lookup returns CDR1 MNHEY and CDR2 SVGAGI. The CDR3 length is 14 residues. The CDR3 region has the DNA TGTGCCAGCAGCGGACAGGGTTTTCCTCGTGAGCAGTTCTTC. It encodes CASSGQGFPREQFF.

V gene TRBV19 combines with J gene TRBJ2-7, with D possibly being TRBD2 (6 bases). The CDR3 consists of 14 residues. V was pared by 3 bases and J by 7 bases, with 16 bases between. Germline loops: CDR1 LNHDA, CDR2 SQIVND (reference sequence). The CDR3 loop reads CASSILPSAGEQYF. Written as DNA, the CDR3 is TGTGCCAGTAGTATTCTCCCCTCCGCGGGAGAGCAGTACTTC.

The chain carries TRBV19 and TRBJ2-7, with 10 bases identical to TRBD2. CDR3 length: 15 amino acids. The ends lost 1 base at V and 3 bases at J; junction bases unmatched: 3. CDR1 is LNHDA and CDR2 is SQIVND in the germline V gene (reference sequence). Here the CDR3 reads CASSIGPSGSYEQYF. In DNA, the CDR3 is TGTGCCAGTAGTATAGGGCCTAGCGGGAGCTACGAGCAGTACTTC. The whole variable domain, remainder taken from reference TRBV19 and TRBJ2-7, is DGGITQSPKYLFRKEGQNVTLSCEQNLNHDAMYWYRQDPGQGLRLIYYSQIVNDFQKGDIAEGYSVSREKKESFPLTVTSAQKNPTAFYLCASSIGPSGSYEQYFGPGTRLTVT.